The T cell receptor beta chain under discussion was sequenced for a study of beta chain features in type 1 diabetes. Each donor gave one heparinised blood draw averaging roughly 100 mL. Each of the CD4+ naive, central memory, regulatory and stem cell-like memory populations was sorted via CD45RO/CCR7/CD25/CD127/CD95/CD27. Expressed TCRB transcripts were sequenced because the entire RNA isolate underwent reverse transcription. Deep immunoSEQ sequencing covered naive, central memory and regulatory T cell samples. Produced via immunoSEQ multiplex PCR; TCRdb's table is partial and in-frame only. The sample has fewer than 350,000 clones, about 8% seen once. The CDR3 sequence is 13 residues long. V lost 9 bases, J lost 1 base, and 4 bases stayed unmatched. CDR1 LNHDA and CDR2 SQIVND come from the germline V gene (reference sequence).

This chain connects TRBV19 to TRBJ1-2, with 8 bases aligning to TRBD1. Sample: central memory CD4+ T cells from blood. This clonotype was obtained from a woman younger than 30 in good health. DNA for the CDR3: TGTGCCAGCACCGACAGGGGTAACTATGGCTACACCTTC. Amino acids: CASTDRGNYGYTF.